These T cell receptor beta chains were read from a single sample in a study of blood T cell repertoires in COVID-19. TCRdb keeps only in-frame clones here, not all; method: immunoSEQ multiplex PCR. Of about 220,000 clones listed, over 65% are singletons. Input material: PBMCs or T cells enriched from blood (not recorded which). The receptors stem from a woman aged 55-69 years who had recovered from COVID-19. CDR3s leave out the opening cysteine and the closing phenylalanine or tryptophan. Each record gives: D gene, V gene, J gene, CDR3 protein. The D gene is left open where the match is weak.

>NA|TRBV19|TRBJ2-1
ASSINRRGEQF
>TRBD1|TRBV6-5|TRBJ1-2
ASGRDRSYGYT
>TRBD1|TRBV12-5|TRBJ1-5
ARRDSISPTLNQPQH
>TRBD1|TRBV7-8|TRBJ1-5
ASSATGTGWGNQPQH
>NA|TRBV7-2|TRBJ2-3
ASEGGVSTDTQY
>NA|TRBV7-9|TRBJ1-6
ASSSTGNSPLH
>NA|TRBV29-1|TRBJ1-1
SVEWGLTEAF
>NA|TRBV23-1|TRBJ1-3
ASGTGSGNTIY
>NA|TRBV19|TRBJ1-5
ASSTSGGLGNQPQH
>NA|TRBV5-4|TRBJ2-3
ASSLAVGALDTQY
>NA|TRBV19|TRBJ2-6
ASSPGMSGANVLT
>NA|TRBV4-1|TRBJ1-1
ASSQVPAGLGTEAF
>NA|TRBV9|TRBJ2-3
ASSGQPSTDTQY
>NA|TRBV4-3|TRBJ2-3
ASSQDLPAATTSTDTQY
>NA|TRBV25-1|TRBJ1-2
ASSEGGRGVRGYT
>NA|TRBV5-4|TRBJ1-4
ASSQRPAGSTNEKLF
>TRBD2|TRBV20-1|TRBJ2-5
SASNSGGASETQY
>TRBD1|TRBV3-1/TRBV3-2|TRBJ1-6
ASSRGQANGSPLH
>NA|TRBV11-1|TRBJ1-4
ASSLSTSGNEKLF
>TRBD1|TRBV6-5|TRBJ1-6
ASRPTGGVDSPLH
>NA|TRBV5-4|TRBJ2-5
ASSLGSGFQETQY
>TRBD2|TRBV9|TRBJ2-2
ASSSPAGGSNTGELF
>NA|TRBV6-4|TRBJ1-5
ASSGQREGEGDNQPQH
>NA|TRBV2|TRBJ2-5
ASSPTSQETQY
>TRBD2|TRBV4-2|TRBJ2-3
ASSQDSSGGPDTQY
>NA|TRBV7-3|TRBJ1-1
ASSLTGDANTEAF
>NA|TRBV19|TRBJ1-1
ASKLEGTEAF
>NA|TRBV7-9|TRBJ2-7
ASSPGDPEQY
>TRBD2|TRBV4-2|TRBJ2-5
ASSQAGTSGSQETQY
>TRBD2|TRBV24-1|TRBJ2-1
ATGQAGGPNEQF
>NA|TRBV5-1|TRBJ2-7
ASSMTGRHEQY
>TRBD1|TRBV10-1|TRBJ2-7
ASSPAGDRGSQY
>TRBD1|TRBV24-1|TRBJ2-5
ATSDFRSPGGSSQETQY
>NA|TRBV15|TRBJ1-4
ATSTPDSPTNEKLF
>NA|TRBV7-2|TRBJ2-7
ASSFGWAHEQY
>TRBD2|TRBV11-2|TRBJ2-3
ASSSGLAGVTDTQY
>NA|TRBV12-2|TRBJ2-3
ASRLGTGSTDTQY
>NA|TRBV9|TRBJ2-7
ASSVGGLNEQY